The 14 T cell receptor beta chains below all came from one sample that was sequenced in a study of technical replicates of blood from a few donors. Method: immunoSEQ multiplex PCR; TCRdb's copy keeps in-frame clones and lacks some. This sample has about 15,000 clones, with approximately 90% found just once. The sample was PBMCs. Receptor source: a human donor in good health.

This chain joins TRBV9 and TRBJ2-3; 9 bases map to TRBD1. CDR1 and CDR2 from the germline V gene are SGDLS and YYNGEE. Germline trimming cut 0 bases from V and 3 bases from J; bases unmatched to any gene: 8. There are 17 residues in the CDR3. This CDR3 reads CASSVAPPGQGTDTQYF. CDR3 bases: TGTGCCAGCAGCGTAGCTCCACCGGGACAGGGAACAGATACGCAGTATTTT.

The rearrangement links TRBV5-1 to TRBJ1-3, with unresolved D. CDR3 length: 14 residues. In germline, CDR1 is SGHRS, CDR2 YFSETQ. The V gene lost 0 bases and the J gene lost 7 bases, with 11 bases spanning the gap. The DNA for the CDR3 is TGCGCCAGCAGCTTGGAGCCACCATGGAACACCATATATTTT. Its protein is CASSLEPPWNTIYF.

The gene calls are TRBV7-3 and TRBJ2-3, with 10 bases fitting TRBD2. The CDR3 is 14 residues long. The ends lost 4 bases at V and 5 bases at J; junction bases unmatched: 3. Looked up from germline, CDR1 is SGHTA and CDR2 is FQGTGA. Here the CDR3 DNA reads TGTGCCAGCAGCTCAAGACTAGCGGGAGATACGCAGTATTTT. Its translation: CASSSRLAGDTQYF.

The chain employs TRBV6-5 and TRBJ2-1; D is unclear. CDR3 length equals 12 residues. Germline V gene data show CDR1 as MNHEY and CDR2 as SVGAGI. Trimming left V 7 bases short and J 1 base short, with 5 bases between. The CDR3 nucleotides read TGTGCCAGCACTCGGTCCTACAATGAGCAGTTCTTC. The encoded protein is CASTRSYNEQFF.

The chain is built from TRBV2 and TRBJ2-2, with 7 nucleotides matching TRBD1. The CDR3 has 16 residues. Germline values: CDR1 SNHLY, CDR2 FYNNEI. V lost 5 bases and J lost 2; bases outside the gene matches: 8. The CDR3 sequence is CASSIPRDSNTGELFF. CDR3 sequence (DNA): TGTGCCAGCAGTATTCCCCGGGACAGTAACACCGGGGAGCTGTTTTTT.

This chain joins TRBV28 and TRBJ2-7; 7 bases align to TRBD2. In germline, CDR1 is MDHEN, CDR2 SYDVKM. The CDR3 runs 13 residues. The V segment lost 6 bases and the J segment 4 bases; nucleotides outside the gene matches: 6. CDR3 in amino acids: CASRKTSRYEQYF. The CDR3 DNA reads TGTGCCAGCAGAAAGACTAGCAGATACGAGCAGTACTTC.

DNA for the CDR3: TGCAGCGTTGTCGTCAGACTAGCGGGAGGGCCTTGGGAGCAGTACTTC. Amino acids: CSVVVRLAGGPWEQYF. V gene TRBV29-1 combines with J gene TRBJ2-7; 14 nucleotides align to TRBD2. Trimming took 4 bases from V and 7 from J; bases not matched to a gene: 12. There are 16 residues in the CDR3. Per the germline V gene, CDR1 is SQVTM and CDR2 is ANQGSEA.

This clone was recorded only once. The chain links TRBV5-1 to TRBJ1-1, with a weak D call TRBD1 (5 bases). CDR3 length equals 14 residues. CDR1 and CDR2 from the germline V gene are SGHRS and YFSETQ. V gave up 0 bases and J gave up 5 bases, with 11 bases separating them. In DNA, the CDR3 is TGCGCCAGCAGCTTGGAAGCCAGGGTGACTGAAGCTTTCTTT. The encoded protein is CASSLEARVTEAFF.

The genes are TRBV5-1 and TRBJ2-4; possibly TRBD2 for D (6 bases). Germline CDR1 is SGHRS and CDR2 is YFSETQ. The ends were cut back, 4 bases at V and 6 bases at J, with 8 bases in the middle. The CDR3 has 12 residues. This chain's CDR3 is CASSAEGNIQYF. The CDR3 nucleotides are TGCGCCAGCAGCGCGGAGGGAAACATTCAGTACTTC.

V and J are TRBV5-4 and TRBJ2-3; D is perhaps TRBD1 (6 bases). CDR3 size: 16 residues. V was cut by 4 bases and J by 1 base, with 16 bases left in between. Looked up from germline, CDR1 is SGHNT and CDR2 is YYREEE (reference sequence). This chain's CDR3 is CASSVKQTGGTDTQYF. CDR3 nucleotide sequence: TGTGCCAGCAGCGTCAAGCAGACAGGCGGCACAGATACGCAGTATTTT.

The chain joins TRBV6-1 to TRBJ2-7; maybe TRBD1 (6 bases). From germline, CDR1 is MNHNS and CDR2 SASEGT. This CDR3 comprises 13 residues. V was trimmed by 2 bases and J by 5 bases, leaving 10 bases between them. CDR3 region: CASSEPYRDEQYF. CDR3 coding DNA: TGTGCCAGCAGTGAACCCTACAGGGACGAGCAGTACTTC.

The chain is built from TRBV5-1 and TRBJ1-4; 7 bases line up with TRBD1. Germline-derived CDR1 and CDR2 are SGHRS and YFSETQ. Losses at the gene ends were 0 bases for V and 5 bases for J; bases not matched to a gene: 4. The CDR3 consists of 15 residues. In DNA, the CDR3 is TGCGCCAGCAGCTTGGCCGCAGGGGGAAATGAAAAACTGTTTTTT. Translation gives CASSLAAGGNEKLFF.

This chain joins TRBV11-2 and TRBJ2-1, with D perhaps matching TRBD2 (6 bases). The CDR3 totals 14 residues. Trimming stripped 5 bases from V and 10 bases from J, with 18 bases between. The germline V gene has CDR1 SGHAT and CDR2 FQNNGV. CDR3 in amino acids: CASSHWGSGTEQFF. As DNA, the CDR3 is TGTGCCAGCAGCCATTGGGGTAGCGGCACCGAGCAGTTCTTC. The entire variable domain, with the rest obtained from reference TRBV11-2 and TRBJ2-1, is as follows: EAGVAQSPRYKIIEKRQSVAFWCNPISGHATLYWYQQILGQGPKLLIQFQNNGVVDDSQLPKDRFSAERLKGVDSTLKIQPAKLEDSAVYLCASSHWGSGTEQFFGPGTRLTVL.

This chain links TRBV7-9 with TRBJ1-3; D is possibly TRBD1 (6 bases). The V end was cut by 1 base, the J end by 4 bases, with 11 bases between. The germline V gene has CDR1 SEHNR and CDR2 FQNEAQ (reference sequence). The CDR3 spans 15 residues. CDR3 sequence reads: CASSLDAGAGNTIYF. CDR3 nucleotides: TGTGCCAGCAGCTTAGACGCAGGGGCAGGAAACACCATATATTTT.